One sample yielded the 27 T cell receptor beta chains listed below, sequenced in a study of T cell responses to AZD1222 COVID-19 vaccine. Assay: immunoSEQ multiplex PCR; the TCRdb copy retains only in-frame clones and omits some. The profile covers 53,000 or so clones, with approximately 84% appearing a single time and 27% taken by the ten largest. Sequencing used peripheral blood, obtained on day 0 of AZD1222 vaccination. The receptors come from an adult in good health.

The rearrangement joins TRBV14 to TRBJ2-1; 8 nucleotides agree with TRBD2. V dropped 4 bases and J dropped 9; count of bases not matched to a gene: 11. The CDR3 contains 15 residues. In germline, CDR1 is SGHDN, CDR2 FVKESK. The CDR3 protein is CASSPPGTRVGEQFF. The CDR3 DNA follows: TGTGCCAGCAGCCCCCCGGGGACTAGGGTCGGTGAGCAGTTCTTC.

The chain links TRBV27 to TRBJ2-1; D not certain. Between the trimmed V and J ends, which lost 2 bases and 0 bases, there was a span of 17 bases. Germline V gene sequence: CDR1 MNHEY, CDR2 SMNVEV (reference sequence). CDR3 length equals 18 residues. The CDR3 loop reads CASSLRAGHQISYNEQFF. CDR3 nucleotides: TGTGCCAGCAGTTTAAGGGCTGGGCACCAGATCTCCTACAATGAGCAGTTCTTC.

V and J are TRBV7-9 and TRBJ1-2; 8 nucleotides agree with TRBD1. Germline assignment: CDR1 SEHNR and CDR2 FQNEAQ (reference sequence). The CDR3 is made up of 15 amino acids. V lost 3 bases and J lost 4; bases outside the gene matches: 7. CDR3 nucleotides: TGTGCCAGCAGCTTGAAACAGGGGGATAGCTATGGCTACACCTTC. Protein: CASSLKQGDSYGYTF.

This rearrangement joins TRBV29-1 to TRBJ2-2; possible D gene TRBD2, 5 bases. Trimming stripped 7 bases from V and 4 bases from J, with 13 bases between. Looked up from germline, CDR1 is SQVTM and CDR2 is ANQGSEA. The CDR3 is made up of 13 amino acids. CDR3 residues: CSAPGEATGELFF. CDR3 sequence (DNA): TGCAGCGCTCCCGGGGAAGCCACCGGGGAGCTGTTTTTT.

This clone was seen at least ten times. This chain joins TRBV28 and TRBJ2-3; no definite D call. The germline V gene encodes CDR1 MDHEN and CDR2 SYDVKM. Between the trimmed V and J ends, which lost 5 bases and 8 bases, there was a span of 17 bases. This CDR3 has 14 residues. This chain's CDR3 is CASSPSHPYGTQYF. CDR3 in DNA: TGTGCCAGCAGTCCATCCCACCCATACGGTACGCAGTATTTT.

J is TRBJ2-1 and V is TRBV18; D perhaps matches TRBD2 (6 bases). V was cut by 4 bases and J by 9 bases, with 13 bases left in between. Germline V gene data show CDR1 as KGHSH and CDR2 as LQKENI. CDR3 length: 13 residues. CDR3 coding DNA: TGTGCCAGCTCACGGGATACGGAGGGTGAGCAGTTCTTC. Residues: CASSRDTEGEQFF. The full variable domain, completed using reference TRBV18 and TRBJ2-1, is NAGVMQNPRHLVRRRGQEARLRCSPMKGHSHVYWYRQLPEEGLKFMVYLQKENIIDESGMPKERFSAEFPKEGPSILRIQQVVRGDSAAYFCASSRDTEGEQFFGPGTRLTVL.

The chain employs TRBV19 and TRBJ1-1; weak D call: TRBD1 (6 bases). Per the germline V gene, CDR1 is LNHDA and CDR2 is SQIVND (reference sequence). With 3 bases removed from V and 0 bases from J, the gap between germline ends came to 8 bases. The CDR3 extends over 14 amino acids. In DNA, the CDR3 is TGTGCCAGTAGTATCACAGGGATGAACACTGAAGCTTTCTTT. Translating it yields CASSITGMNTEAFF.

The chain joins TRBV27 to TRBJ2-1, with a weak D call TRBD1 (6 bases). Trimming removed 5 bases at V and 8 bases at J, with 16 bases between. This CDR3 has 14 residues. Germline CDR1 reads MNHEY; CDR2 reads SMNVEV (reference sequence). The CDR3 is CASSPGQNGDEQFF. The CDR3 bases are TGTGCCAGCAGTCCTGGACAGAACGGGGATGAGCAGTTCTTC.

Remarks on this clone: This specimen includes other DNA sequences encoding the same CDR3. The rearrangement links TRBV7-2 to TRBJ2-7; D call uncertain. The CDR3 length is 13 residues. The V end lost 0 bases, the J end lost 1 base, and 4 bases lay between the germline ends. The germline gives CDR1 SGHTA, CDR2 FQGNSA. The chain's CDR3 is CASSLAGSYEQYF. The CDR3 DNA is TGTGCCAGCAGCTTAGCGGGTTCCTACGAGCAGTACTTC.

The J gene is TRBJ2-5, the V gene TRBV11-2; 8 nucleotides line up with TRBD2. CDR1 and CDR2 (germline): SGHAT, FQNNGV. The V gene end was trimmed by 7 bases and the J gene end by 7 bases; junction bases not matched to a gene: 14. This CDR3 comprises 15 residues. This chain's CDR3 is CASIRDSGVKGTQYF. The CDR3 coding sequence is TGTGCCAGCATTCGGGATAGCGGGGTGAAAGGGACCCAGTACTTC.

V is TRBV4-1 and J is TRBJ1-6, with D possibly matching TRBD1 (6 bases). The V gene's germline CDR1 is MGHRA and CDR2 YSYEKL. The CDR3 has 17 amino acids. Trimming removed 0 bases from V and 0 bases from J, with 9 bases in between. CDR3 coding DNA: TGCGCCAGCAGCCAAGATCCGGGGGCCTCCTATAATTCACCCCTCCACTTT. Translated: CASSQDPGASYNSPLHF.

DNA for the CDR3: TGTGCCATCAGTGAGTCGGGACGCGGAGGGGATGGCTACACCTTC. This gives the protein CAISESGRGGDGYTF. The genes are TRBV10-3 and TRBJ1-2, with D perhaps TRBD1 (5 bases). Deletions cut 0 bases from V and 6 bases from J, with 14 bases between. Germline assignment: CDR1 ENHRY and CDR2 SYGVKD. This CDR3 contains 15 residues.

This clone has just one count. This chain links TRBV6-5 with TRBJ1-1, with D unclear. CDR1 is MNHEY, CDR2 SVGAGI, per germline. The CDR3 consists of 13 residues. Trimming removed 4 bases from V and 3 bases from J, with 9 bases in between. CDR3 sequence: CASSWGLDTEAFF. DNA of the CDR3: TGTGCCAGCAGTTGGGGATTGGACACTGAAGCTTTCTTT.

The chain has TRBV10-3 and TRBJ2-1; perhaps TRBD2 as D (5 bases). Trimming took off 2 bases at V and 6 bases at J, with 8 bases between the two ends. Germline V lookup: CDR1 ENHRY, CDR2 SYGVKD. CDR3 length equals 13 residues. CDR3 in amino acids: CAISELSGNEQFF. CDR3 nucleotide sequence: TGTGCCATCAGTGAGCTGAGCGGCAATGAGCAGTTCTTC.

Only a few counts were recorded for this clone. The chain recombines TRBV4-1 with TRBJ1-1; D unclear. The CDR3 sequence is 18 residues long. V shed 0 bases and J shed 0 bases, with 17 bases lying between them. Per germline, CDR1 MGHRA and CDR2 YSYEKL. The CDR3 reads CASSQDGLEGLMNTEAFF. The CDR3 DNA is TGCGCCAGCAGCCAAGATGGGCTTGAAGGGCTCATGAACACTGAAGCTTTCTTT.

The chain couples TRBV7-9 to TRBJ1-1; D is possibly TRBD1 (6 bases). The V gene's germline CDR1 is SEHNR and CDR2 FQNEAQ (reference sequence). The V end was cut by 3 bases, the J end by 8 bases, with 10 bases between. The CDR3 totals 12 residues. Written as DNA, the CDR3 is TGTGCCAGCAGCTTGGGGGGGCTCGAAGCTTTCTTT. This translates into CASSLGGLEAFF.

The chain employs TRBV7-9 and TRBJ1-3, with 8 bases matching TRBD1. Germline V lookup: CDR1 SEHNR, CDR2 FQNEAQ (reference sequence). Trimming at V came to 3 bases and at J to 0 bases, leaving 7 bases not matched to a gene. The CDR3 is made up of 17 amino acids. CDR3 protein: CASSFRQGTLSGNTIYF. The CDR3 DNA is TGTGCCAGCAGCTTCCGACAGGGGACGCTCTCTGGAAACACCATATATTTT.

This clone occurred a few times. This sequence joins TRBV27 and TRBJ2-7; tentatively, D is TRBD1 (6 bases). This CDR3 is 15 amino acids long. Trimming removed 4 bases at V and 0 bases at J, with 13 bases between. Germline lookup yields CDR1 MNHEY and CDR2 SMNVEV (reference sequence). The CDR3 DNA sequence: TGTGCCAGCAGTTCTACAGGGTTCAGCTCCTACGAGCAGTACTTC. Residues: CASSSTGFSSYEQYF.

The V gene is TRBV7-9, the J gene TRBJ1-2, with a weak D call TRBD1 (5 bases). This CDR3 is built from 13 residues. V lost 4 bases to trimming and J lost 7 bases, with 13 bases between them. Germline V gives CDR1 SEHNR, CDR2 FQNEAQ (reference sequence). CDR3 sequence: CASSYSAQGGYTF. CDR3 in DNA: TGTGCCAGCAGCTACAGCGCCCAGGGTGGCTACACCTTC.

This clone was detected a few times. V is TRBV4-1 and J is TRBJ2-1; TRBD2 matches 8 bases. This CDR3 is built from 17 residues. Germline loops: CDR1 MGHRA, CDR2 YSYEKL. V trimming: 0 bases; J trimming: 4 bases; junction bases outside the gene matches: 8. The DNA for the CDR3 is TGCGCCAGCAGCCAAGATTGGGCGGGAGGTATATACAATGAGCAGTTCTTC. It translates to CASSQDWAGGIYNEQFF.

In DNA form, the CDR3 reads TGTGCCTGGAGTGTCGGTCGTGGGAGCGGGAGGGCCCAGGAGCAGTTCTTC. This gives the protein CAWSVGRGSGRAQEQFF. V is TRBV30 and J is TRBJ2-1, with 10 bases fitting TRBD2. Looked up from germline, CDR1 is GTSNPN and CDR2 is SVGIG (reference sequence). The CDR3 has 17 amino acids. Trimming took 0 bases from V and 10 from J; bases not matched to a gene: 15.

CDR3 residues: CASSPGTGGEKLFF. As DNA, the CDR3 is TGTGCCAGCAGCCCGGGGACAGGGGGTGAAAAACTGTTTTTT. V usage is TRBV11-2 and J usage is TRBJ1-4; 11 bases are a match to TRBD1. Per germline, CDR1 SGHAT and CDR2 FQNNGV. V trimming: 5 bases; J trimming: 7 bases; junction bases outside the gene matches: 3. This CDR3 has 14 residues.

The CDR3 sequence: CASSDWTSEYNEQFF. CDR3 in DNA: TGTGCCAGCAGTGATTGGACTAGCGAGTACAATGAGCAGTTCTTC. The chain is built from TRBV2 and TRBJ2-1, with TRBD2 matching 9 bases. Germline values: CDR1 SNHLY, CDR2 FYNNEI. V shed 3 bases, J shed 4 bases, and the junction held 4 bases outside the gene matches. The CDR3 is 15 residues long.

DNA for the CDR3: TGTGCCAGCAGTTACCCGACCTGGCACAGGAACTTCTATGGCTACACCTTC. Protein sequence: CASSYPTWHRNFYGYTF. The rearrangement links TRBV6-2 or TRBV6-3 to TRBJ1-2; maybe TRBD1 (5 bases). CDR3 size: 17 residues. V lost 2 bases and J 4 bases, leaving 20 bases between the germline ends. Germline V gene lookup returns CDR1 MNHEY and CDR2 SVGEGT.

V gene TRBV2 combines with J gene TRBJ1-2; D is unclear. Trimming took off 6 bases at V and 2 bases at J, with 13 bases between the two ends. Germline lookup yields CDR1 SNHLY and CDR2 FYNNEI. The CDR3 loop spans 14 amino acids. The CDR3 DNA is TGTGCCAGCAGCGCTACGACGGGGAACTATGGCTACACCTTC. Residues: CASSATTGNYGYTF.

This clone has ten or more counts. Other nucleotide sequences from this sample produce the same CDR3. The CDR3 DNA reads as TGTGCCAGCAGTTTAGGGGGGAACACTGAAGCTTTCTTT. Translation gives CASSLGGNTEAFF. The gene calls are TRBV27 and TRBJ1-1; a possible D gene is TRBD1 (5 bases). The V and J ends lost 2 bases and 1 base respectively, with 5 bases between them. The CDR3 is made up of 13 amino acids. The V gene's germline CDR1 is MNHEY and CDR2 SMNVEV (reference sequence).

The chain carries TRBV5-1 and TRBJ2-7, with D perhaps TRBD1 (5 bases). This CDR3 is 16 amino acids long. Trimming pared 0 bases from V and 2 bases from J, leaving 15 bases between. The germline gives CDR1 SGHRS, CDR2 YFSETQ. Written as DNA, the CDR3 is TGCGCCAGCAGCTTGGGGCCCGAGAAAGGGGCCTACGAGCAGTACTTC. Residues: CASSLGPEKGAYEQYF.